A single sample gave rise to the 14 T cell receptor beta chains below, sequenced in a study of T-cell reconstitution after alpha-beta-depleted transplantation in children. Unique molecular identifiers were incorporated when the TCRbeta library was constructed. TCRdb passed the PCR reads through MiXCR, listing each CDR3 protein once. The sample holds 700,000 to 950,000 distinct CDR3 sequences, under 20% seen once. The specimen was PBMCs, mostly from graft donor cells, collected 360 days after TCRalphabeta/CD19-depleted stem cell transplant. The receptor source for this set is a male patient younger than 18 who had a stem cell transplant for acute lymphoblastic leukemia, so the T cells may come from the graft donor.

In nucleotides, the CDR3 is TGTGCCAGCTCACCTCAACCAACAGGACAGGGTCCCTACGAGCAGTACTTC. Translation gives CASSPQPTGQGPYEQYF. This sequence joins TRBV18 and TRBJ2-7; 8 bases fit TRBD1. The germline V gene encodes CDR1 KGHSH and CDR2 LQKENI. Germline trimming cut 3 bases from V and 2 bases from J; bases unmatched to any gene: 12. The CDR3 is made up of 17 amino acids.

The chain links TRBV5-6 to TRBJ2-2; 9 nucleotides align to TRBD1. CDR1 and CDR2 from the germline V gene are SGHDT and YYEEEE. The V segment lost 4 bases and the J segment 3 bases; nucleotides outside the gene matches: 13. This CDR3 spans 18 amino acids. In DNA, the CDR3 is TGTGCCAGCAGCCCCAGGTTCCTGGACAGGGGATACACCGGGGAGCTGTTTTTT. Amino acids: CASSPRFLDRGYTGELFF.

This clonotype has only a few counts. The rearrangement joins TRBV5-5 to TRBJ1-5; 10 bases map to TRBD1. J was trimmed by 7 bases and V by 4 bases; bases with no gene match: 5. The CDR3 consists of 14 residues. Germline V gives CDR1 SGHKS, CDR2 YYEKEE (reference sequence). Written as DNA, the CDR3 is TGTGCCAGCAGCCGGGGACAGGGGCGGCAGCCCCAGCATTTT. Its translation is CASSRGQGRQPQHF.

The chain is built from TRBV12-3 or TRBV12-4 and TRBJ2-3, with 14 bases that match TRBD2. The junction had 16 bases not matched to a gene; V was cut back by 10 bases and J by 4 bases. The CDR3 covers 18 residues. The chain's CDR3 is CAICLAPGLAGDADTQYF. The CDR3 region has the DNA TGTGCCATCTGTTTAGCGCCGGGACTAGCGGGAGACGCAGATACGCAGTATTTT.

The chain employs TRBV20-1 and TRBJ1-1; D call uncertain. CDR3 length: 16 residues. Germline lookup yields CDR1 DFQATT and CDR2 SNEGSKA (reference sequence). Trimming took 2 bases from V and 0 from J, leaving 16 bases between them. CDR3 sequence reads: CSARRQLRLMNTEAFF. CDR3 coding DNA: TGCAGTGCTAGAAGGCAGCTAAGACTGATGAACACTGAAGCTTTCTTT.

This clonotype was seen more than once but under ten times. The CDR3 loop is CASSFYGGAETQYF. The CDR3 DNA reads TGTGCCAGCAGTTTTTATGGGGGAGCGGAGACCCAGTACTTC. The rearrangement uses TRBV27 and TRBJ2-5; D possibly uses TRBD1 or TRBD2 (5 bases each). V was trimmed by 3 bases and J by 5 bases, leaving 13 bases between them. CDR3 size: 14 residues. Germline lookup yields CDR1 MNHEY and CDR2 SMNVEV (reference sequence).

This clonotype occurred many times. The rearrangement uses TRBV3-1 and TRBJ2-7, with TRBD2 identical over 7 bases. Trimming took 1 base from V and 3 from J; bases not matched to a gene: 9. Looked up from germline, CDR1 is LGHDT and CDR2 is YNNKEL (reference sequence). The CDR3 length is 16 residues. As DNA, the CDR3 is TGTGCCAGCAGCCAAGGCGTCACGGGAGGCTTCTACGAGCAGTACTTC. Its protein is CASSQGVTGGFYEQYF.

CDR3 protein: CASSHRGLAGSREQYF. The CDR3 nucleotides are TGTGCCAGCAGCCATAGGGGACTAGCGGGATCTCGCGAGCAGTACTTC. The rearrangement uses TRBV3-1 and TRBJ2-7; 13 bases are a match to TRBD2. The trim removed 3 bases at V and 6 bases at J, leaving 8 bases unmatched. Germline CDR1 and CDR2: LGHDT and YNNKEL (reference sequence). The CDR3 loop spans 16 amino acids.

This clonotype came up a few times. Here the CDR3 DNA reads TGTGCCAGCAGCCCCAGATTTAAAGCGGGGGGCACCGGGGAGCTGTTTTTT. It is translated as CASSPRFKAGGTGELFF. This chain links TRBV7-2 with TRBJ2-2; 9 nucleotides align to TRBD2. Germline V gene lookup returns CDR1 SGHTA and CDR2 FQGNSA. The trim removed 5 bases at V and 4 bases at J, leaving 11 bases unmatched. CDR3 length equals 17 residues.

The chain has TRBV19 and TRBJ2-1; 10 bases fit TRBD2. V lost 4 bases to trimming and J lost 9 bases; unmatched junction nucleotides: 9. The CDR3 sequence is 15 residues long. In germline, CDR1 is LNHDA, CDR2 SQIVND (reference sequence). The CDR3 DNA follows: TGTGCCAGTAGTAGAAGGACTAGCGGTGGGGGTGAGCAGTTCTTC. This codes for CASSRRTSGGGEQFF.

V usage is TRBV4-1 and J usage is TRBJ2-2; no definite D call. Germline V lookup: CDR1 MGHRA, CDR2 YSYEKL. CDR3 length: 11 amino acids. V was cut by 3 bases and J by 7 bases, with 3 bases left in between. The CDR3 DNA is TGCGCCAGCAGCCATAGCGGGGAGCTGTTTTTT. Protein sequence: CASSHSGELFF.

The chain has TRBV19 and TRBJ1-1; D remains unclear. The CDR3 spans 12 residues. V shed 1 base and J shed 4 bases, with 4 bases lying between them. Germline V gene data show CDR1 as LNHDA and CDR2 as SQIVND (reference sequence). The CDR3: CASSIGATEAFF. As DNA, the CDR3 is TGTGCCAGTAGTATAGGCGCCACTGAAGCTTTCTTT.

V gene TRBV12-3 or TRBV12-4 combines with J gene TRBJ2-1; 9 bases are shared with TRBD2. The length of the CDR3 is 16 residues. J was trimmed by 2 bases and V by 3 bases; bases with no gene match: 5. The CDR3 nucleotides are TGTGCCAGCAGTTTTGATCCTAGCGGGACCTACAATGAGCAGTTCTTC. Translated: CASSFDPSGTYNEQFF.

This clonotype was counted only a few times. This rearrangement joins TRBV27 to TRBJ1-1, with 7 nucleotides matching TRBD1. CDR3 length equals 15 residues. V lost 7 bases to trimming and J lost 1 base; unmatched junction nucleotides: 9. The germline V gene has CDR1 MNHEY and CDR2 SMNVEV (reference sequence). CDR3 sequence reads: CASTRQGWGNTEAFF. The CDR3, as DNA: TGTGCCAGCACTAGACAGGGATGGGGGAACACTGAAGCTTTCTTT.